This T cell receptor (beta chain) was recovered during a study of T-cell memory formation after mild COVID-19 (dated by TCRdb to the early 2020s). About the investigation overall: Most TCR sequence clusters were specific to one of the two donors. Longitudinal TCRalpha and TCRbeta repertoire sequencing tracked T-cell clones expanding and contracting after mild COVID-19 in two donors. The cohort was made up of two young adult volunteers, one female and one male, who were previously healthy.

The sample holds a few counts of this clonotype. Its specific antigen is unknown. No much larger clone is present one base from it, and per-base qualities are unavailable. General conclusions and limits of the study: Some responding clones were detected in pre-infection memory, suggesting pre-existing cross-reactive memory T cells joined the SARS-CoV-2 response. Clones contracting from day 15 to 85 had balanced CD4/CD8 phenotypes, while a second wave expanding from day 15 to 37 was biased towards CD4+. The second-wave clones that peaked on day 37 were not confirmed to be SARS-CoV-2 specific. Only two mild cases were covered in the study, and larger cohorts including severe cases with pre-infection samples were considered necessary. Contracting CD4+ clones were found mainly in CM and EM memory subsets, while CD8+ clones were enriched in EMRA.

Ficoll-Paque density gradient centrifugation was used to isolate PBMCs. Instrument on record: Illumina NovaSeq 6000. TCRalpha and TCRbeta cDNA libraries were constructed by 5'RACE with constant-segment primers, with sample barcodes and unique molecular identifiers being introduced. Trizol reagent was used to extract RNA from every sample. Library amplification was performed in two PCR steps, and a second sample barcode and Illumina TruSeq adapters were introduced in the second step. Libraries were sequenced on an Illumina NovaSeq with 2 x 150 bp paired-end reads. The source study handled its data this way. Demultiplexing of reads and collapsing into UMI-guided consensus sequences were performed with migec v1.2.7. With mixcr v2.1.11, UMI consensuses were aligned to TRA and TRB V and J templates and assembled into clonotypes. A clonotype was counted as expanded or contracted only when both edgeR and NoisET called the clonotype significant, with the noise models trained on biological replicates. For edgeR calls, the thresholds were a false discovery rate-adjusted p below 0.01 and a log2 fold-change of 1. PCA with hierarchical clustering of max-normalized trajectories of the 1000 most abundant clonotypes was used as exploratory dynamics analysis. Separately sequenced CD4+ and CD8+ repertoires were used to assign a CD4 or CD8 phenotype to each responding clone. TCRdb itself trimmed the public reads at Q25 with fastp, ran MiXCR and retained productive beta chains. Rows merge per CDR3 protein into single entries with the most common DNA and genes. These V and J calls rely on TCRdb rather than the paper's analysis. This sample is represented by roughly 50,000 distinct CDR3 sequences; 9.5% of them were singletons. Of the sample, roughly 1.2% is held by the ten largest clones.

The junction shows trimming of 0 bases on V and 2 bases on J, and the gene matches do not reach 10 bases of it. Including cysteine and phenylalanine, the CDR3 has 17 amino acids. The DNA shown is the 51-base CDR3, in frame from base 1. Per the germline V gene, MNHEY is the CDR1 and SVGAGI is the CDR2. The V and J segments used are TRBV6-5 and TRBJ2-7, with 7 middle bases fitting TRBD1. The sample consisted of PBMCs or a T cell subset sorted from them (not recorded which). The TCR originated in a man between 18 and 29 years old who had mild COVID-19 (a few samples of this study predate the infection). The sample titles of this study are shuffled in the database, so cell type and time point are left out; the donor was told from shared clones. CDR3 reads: CASSYSMRDSVPYEQYF. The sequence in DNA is TGTGCCAGCAGTTACTCGATGAGGGACAGTGTCCCCTACGAGCAGTACTTC.